These T cell receptor beta chains were read from a single sample in a study of shared T cell receptors in the human thymus. The protocol was immunoSEQ multiplex PCR, while the TCRdb copy is restricted to in-frame clones and leaves out a portion. The repertoire consists of about 660,000 clones, with more than 75% occurring once and the leading ten covering 0.0094%. The data also belong to a second study, concerning human thymus T cells.

The sample taken for sequencing was thymocytes. The receptors were gathered from a boy under two years old with a congenital heart defect. CDR3s include the opening cysteine and the closing phenylalanine or tryptophan. D genes are given only for firm matches. Clone size is not always given. Where it is, it says once, few, many or a class for expanded clones.

j_gene: TRBJ2-7; d_gene: TRBD2; v_gene: TRBV4-3; abundance: .; CDR3nt: TGCGCCAGCAGCCAAGGCAGGGCGCTGTTAACTAGCGGAAGCTCCTACGAGCAGTACTTC; CDR3aa: CASSQGRALLTSGSSYEQYF
j_gene: TRBJ1-4; d_gene: .; v_gene: TRBV5-1; abundance: .; CDR3nt: TGCGCCAGCAGCTTCGAATCAGGGACGACTAGTAGAACTAATGAAAAACTGTTTTTT; CDR3aa: CASSFESGTTSRTNEKLFF
j_gene: TRBJ1-2; d_gene: TRBD1; v_gene: TRBV5-6; abundance: .; CDR3nt: TGTGCCAGCAGCTCGACAGGGGAGGGACATAACTATGGCTACACCTTC; CDR3aa: CASSSTGEGHNYGYTF
j_gene: TRBJ1-1; d_gene: .; v_gene: TRBV21-1; abundance: .; CDR3nt: TGTGCCAGCAGCAAAAAGCGAGGACAGGAGAACACTGAAGCTTTCTTT; CDR3aa: CASSKKRGQENTEAFF
j_gene: TRBJ2-1; d_gene: TRBD1; v_gene: TRBV14; abundance: few; CDR3nt: TGTGCCAGCAGCTTTCCGGGACAGGAGCAGTTCTTC; CDR3aa: CASSFPGQEQFF
j_gene: TRBJ2-1; d_gene: TRBD2; v_gene: TRBV27; abundance: once; CDR3nt: TGTGCCAGCAGCCGTATCAACACACTAGCGGGGGGGCGTGAGCAGTTCTTC; CDR3aa: CASSRINTLAGGREQFF
j_gene: TRBJ1-2; d_gene: TRBD1; v_gene: TRBV10-3; abundance: .; CDR3nt: TGTGCCATCAGTGAGGAGGGACAGAATAACTATGGCTACACCTTC; CDR3aa: CAISEEGQNNYGYTF
j_gene: TRBJ1-1; d_gene: .; v_gene: TRBV29-1; abundance: .; CDR3nt: TGCAGCGTTGAAGATGAGGGCATGGTGAACACTGAAGCTTTCTTT; CDR3aa: CSVEDEGMVNTEAFF
j_gene: TRBJ2-1; d_gene: TRBD2; v_gene: TRBV30; abundance: .; CDR3nt: TGTGCCTGGAAGAAGACTAGCGGGAGGGATGAGCAGTTCTTC; CDR3aa: CAWKKTSGRDEQFF
j_gene: TRBJ2-4; d_gene: .; v_gene: TRBV7-2; abundance: .; CDR3nt: TGTGCCAGCAGCTTAATAAGGGGCGCAGCCAAAAACATTCAGTACTTC; CDR3aa: CASSLIRGAAKNIQYF
j_gene: TRBJ1-1; d_gene: .; v_gene: TRBV13; abundance: .; CDR3nt: TGTGCCAGCAGCCCATACAGGGTCTCAAACACTGAAGCTTTCTTT; CDR3aa: CASSPYRVSNTEAFF
j_gene: TRBJ1-2; d_gene: TRBD1; v_gene: TRBV13; abundance: .; CDR3nt: TGTGCCAGCAGCGAGTCCGGGACAGGGGGGCGCTACACCTTC; CDR3aa: CASSESGTGGRYTF
j_gene: TRBJ2-2; d_gene: .; v_gene: TRBV9; abundance: .; CDR3nt: TGTGCCAGCAGCGAGGAGGCCCAGTCGAACACCGGGGAGCTGTTTTTT; CDR3aa: CASSEEAQSNTGELFF
j_gene: TRBJ1-3; d_gene: .; v_gene: TRBV7-9; abundance: once; CDR3nt: TGTGCCAGCACCTCATTTCTTAAGGGAGGGGAAGGCTCTGGAAACACCATATATTTT; CDR3aa: CASTSFLKGGEGSGNTIYF
j_gene: TRBJ1-4; d_gene: TRBD1; v_gene: TRBV11-2; abundance: .; CDR3nt: TGTGCCAGCAGTTCTTCCGGGACAGGGGATAGGAAAAAACTGTTTTTT; CDR3aa: CASSSSGTGDRKKLFF
j_gene: TRBJ2-1; d_gene: TRBD2; v_gene: TRBV13; abundance: .; CDR3nt: TGTGCCAGCAGCTTAGTAGCGGGCCTTTACAATGAGCAGTTCTTC; CDR3aa: CASSLVAGLYNEQFF
j_gene: TRBJ1-4; d_gene: .; v_gene: TRBV6-6; abundance: few; CDR3nt: TGTGCCAGCAGTCCCAGGACGGGGATAGAAAAACTGTTTTTT; CDR3aa: CASSPRTGIEKLFF
j_gene: TRBJ1-1; d_gene: .; v_gene: TRBV6-6; abundance: .; CDR3nt: TGTGCCAGCACTAACGCCCTCCCGGGTACCACTGAAGCTTTCTTT; CDR3aa: CASTNALPGTTEAFF
j_gene: TRBJ2-7; d_gene: TRBD2; v_gene: TRBV10-1; abundance: .; CDR3nt: TGCGCCAGCAGTGAGGAAGCGGGAGCCCCCTACGAGCAGTACTTC; CDR3aa: CASSEEAGAPYEQYF
j_gene: TRBJ1-1; d_gene: TRBD1; v_gene: TRBV19; abundance: few; CDR3nt: TGTGCCAGTAGTGGGGCGAGGGACAGGAGGGACACTGAAGCTTTCTTT; CDR3aa: CASSGARDRRDTEAFF
j_gene: TRBJ2-7; d_gene: TRBD1; v_gene: TRBV10-3; abundance: .; CDR3nt: TGTGCCATCAGTGGGCCGGGACAGGCTGTCTACGAGCAGTACTTC; CDR3aa: CAISGPGQAVYEQYF
j_gene: TRBJ2-5; d_gene: .; v_gene: TRBV4-3; abundance: few; CDR3nt: TGCGCCAGCAGCCAAATTCGTATGGAGACCCAGTACTTC; CDR3aa: CASSQIRMETQYF
j_gene: TRBJ1-1; d_gene: .; v_gene: TRBV7-4; abundance: once; CDR3nt: TGTGCCAGCAGCCAAAGCGAGGGGAAAGGGGGTAACACTGAAGCTTTCTTT; CDR3aa: CASSQSEGKGGNTEAFF
j_gene: TRBJ1-1; d_gene: .; v_gene: TRBV19; abundance: .; CDR3nt: TGTGCCAGTAGTCCGAGATACAGGGTAGTATGGACTGAAGCTTTCTTT; CDR3aa: CASSPRYRVVWTEAFF
j_gene: TRBJ2-1; d_gene: TRBD2; v_gene: TRBV29-1; abundance: .; CDR3nt: TGCAGCGTTCGAGGGACTAGCGGCGACCGGAGCTCCTACAATGAGCAGTTCTTC; CDR3aa: CSVRGTSGDRSSYNEQFF
j_gene: TRBJ1-1; d_gene: .; v_gene: TRBV25-1; abundance: .; CDR3nt: TGTGCCAGCAAATTCGGGGGTGAAGCTTTCTTT; CDR3aa: CASKFGGEAFF
j_gene: TRBJ2-5; d_gene: TRBD2; v_gene: TRBV6-6; abundance: .; CDR3nt: TGTGCCAGCAGGGGGCGGGGGATGGAAGAGACCCAGTACTTC; CDR3aa: CASRGRGMEETQYF
j_gene: TRBJ2-1; d_gene: .; v_gene: TRBV30; abundance: .; CDR3nt: TGTGCCTGTCCTAGGAGCTCCTACAATGAGCAGTTCTTC; CDR3aa: CACPRSSYNEQFF
j_gene: TRBJ2-3; d_gene: TRBD2; v_gene: TRBV10-2; abundance: .; CDR3nt: TGCGCCAGCGCGTCGGAGCGGGAGGGGCGGGATACGCAGTATTTT; CDR3aa: CASASEREGRDTQYF
j_gene: TRBJ2-1; d_gene: .; v_gene: TRBV6-5; abundance: .; CDR3nt: TGTGCCAGCAGTTATAAAGGGGTCTCCTACAATGAGCAGTTCTTC; CDR3aa: CASSYKGVSYNEQFF
j_gene: TRBJ1-1; d_gene: .; v_gene: TRBV7-7; abundance: .; CDR3nt: TGTGCCAGCAGGTACATACAGGCGAACACTGAAGCTTTCTTT; CDR3aa: CASRYIQANTEAFF
j_gene: TRBJ2-7; d_gene: .; v_gene: TRBV19; abundance: .; CDR3nt: TGTGCCAGTAGTCTCCCCGGGACAAGGAGGTCCGAGCAGTACTTC; CDR3aa: CASSLPGTRRSEQYF
j_gene: TRBJ1-2; d_gene: .; v_gene: TRBV10-3; abundance: .; CDR3nt: TGTGCCATCAGCCGGCCAGGGGAGTGGGGCTACACCTTC; CDR3aa: CAISRPGEWGYTF
j_gene: TRBJ2-1; d_gene: .; v_gene: TRBV11-2; abundance: .; CDR3nt: TGTGCCAGCCATCTGAGCGGCAATGAGCGGTTCTTC; CDR3aa: CASHLSGNERFF
j_gene: TRBJ2-3; d_gene: .; v_gene: TRBV11-2; abundance: .; CDR3nt: TGTGCCAGCAGCCCTCAAACGGGAGTGAGCACAGATACGCAGTATTTT; CDR3aa: CASSPQTGVSTDTQYF
j_gene: TRBJ1-2; d_gene: TRBD1; v_gene: TRBV7-3; abundance: .; CDR3nt: TGTGCCAGCAGCAGTGACAGGGGCGGCTACACCTTC; CDR3aa: CASSSDRGGYTF
j_gene: TRBJ2-1; d_gene: TRBD2; v_gene: TRBV5-8; abundance: .; CDR3nt: TGTGCCAGCAGCTCCTCACTAGCGGGACGGCACAATGAGCAGTTCTTC; CDR3aa: CASSSSLAGRHNEQFF
j_gene: TRBJ2-1; d_gene: .; v_gene: TRBV4-1; abundance: .; CDR3nt: TGCGCCAGCAGCCAACCGGGGCGGGGTGGTGCCTACAATGAGCAGTTCTTC; CDR3aa: CASSQPGRGGAYNEQFF
j_gene: TRBJ2-4; d_gene: .; v_gene: TRBV10-3; abundance: .; CDR3nt: TGTGCCATCGGAGGCACCAAAGGAATTGGGGCCAAAAACATTCAGTACTTC; CDR3aa: CAIGGTKGIGAKNIQYF
j_gene: TRBJ2-6; d_gene: .; v_gene: TRBV28; abundance: .; CDR3nt: TGTGCCAGCAGTTTAGGAGTGGGGCAAAGAACACCCCAGGGGTCTGGGGCCAACGTCCTGACTTTC; CDR3aa: CASSLGVGQRTPQGSGANVLTF
j_gene: TRBJ2-1; d_gene: TRBD1; v_gene: TRBV6-5; abundance: .; CDR3nt: TGTGCCAGCAGTTACGACCCAGGGGGCTACAATGAGCAGTTCTTC; CDR3aa: CASSYDPGGYNEQFF
j_gene: TRBJ2-3; d_gene: .; v_gene: TRBV10-3; abundance: .; CDR3nt: TGTGCCATCAGTGCAAATTACAGGGATCGGACAGATACGCAGTATTTT; CDR3aa: CAISANYRDRTDTQYF
j_gene: TRBJ1-2; d_gene: TRBD1; v_gene: TRBV5-1; abundance: .; CDR3nt: TGCGCCAGCAGCGGGGACAGCAGCTATGGCTACACCTTC; CDR3aa: CASSGDSSYGYTF
j_gene: TRBJ1-1; d_gene: TRBD1; v_gene: TRBV5-4; abundance: .; CDR3nt: TGTGCCAGCAGCAAGGACAGGGACGGATGGTTAATCTCCTTT; CDR3aa: CASSKDRDGWLISF
j_gene: TRBJ2-7; d_gene: .; v_gene: TRBV27; abundance: .; CDR3nt: TGTGCCAGCAGTCCAGGACTAATAGATTACGAGCAGTACTTC; CDR3aa: CASSPGLIDYEQYF
j_gene: TRBJ2-3; d_gene: .; v_gene: TRBV7-2; abundance: .; CDR3nt: TGTGCCAGCAGCTTAGCTGGACTTCCAGTGGTAGGGCAGTATTTT; CDR3aa: CASSLAGLPVVGQYF
j_gene: TRBJ1-1; d_gene: .; v_gene: TRBV7-6; abundance: .; CDR3nt: TGTGCCAGCAGCTTAGACGACAAAGGGAACACTGAAGCTTTCTTT; CDR3aa: CASSLDDKGNTEAFF
j_gene: TRBJ1-6; d_gene: TRBD1; v_gene: TRBV28; abundance: .; CDR3nt: TGTGCCAGCAGCCCCAGGGGGCAGCGGGATAATTCACCCCTCCACTTT; CDR3aa: CASSPRGQRDNSPLHF
j_gene: TRBJ2-5; d_gene: TRBD2; v_gene: TRBV25-1; abundance: .; CDR3nt: TGTGCCAGCAGGCTCGGACTAGCGGGAATGGAGACCCAGTACTTC; CDR3aa: CASRLGLAGMETQYF
j_gene: TRBJ2-1; d_gene: .; v_gene: TRBV28; abundance: few; CDR3nt: TGTGCCAGCAGGCACAGGGAGCGATACAATGAGCAGTTCTTC; CDR3aa: CASRHRERYNEQFF
j_gene: TRBJ1-5; d_gene: .; v_gene: TRBV6-1; abundance: .; CDR3nt: TGTGCCAGCAGTGAATTCTCCCCGCCAGGGAGCAATCAGCCCCAGCATTTT; CDR3aa: CASSEFSPPGSNQPQHF
j_gene: TRBJ2-6; d_gene: .; v_gene: TRBV28; abundance: .; CDR3nt: TGTGCCAGCAGCTTTCGGACACGGAACCTCTCTGGGGCCAACGTCCTGACTTTC; CDR3aa: CASSFRTRNLSGANVLTF
j_gene: TRBJ2-5; d_gene: .; v_gene: TRBV7-9; abundance: few; CDR3nt: TGTGCCAGCAGCTCCGAGGGAGAGACCCAGTACTTC; CDR3aa: CASSSEGETQYF
j_gene: TRBJ2-1; d_gene: .; v_gene: TRBV5-4; abundance: .; CDR3nt: TGTGCCAGCAGCTTGGACAGGGTTCCTGAGCAGTTCTTC; CDR3aa: CASSLDRVPEQFF
j_gene: TRBJ1-3; d_gene: .; v_gene: TRBV7-9; abundance: .; CDR3nt: TGTGCCAGCAGCTTAGACCGGACAGTAGGAAACACCATATATTTT; CDR3aa: CASSLDRTVGNTIYF
j_gene: TRBJ2-4; d_gene: .; v_gene: TRBV7-2; abundance: .; CDR3nt: TGTGCCAGCAGCTTGGAGCGGGTGTTACTAGCCAAAAACATTCAGTACTTC; CDR3aa: CASSLERVLLAKNIQYF
j_gene: TRBJ2-1; d_gene: .; v_gene: TRBV10-3; abundance: .; CDR3nt: TGTGCCATCAGTGACGTCGGGCTTCTTGGGGCCAGATCCTACAATGAGCAGTTCTTC; CDR3aa: CAISDVGLLGARSYNEQFF
j_gene: TRBJ1-2; d_gene: .; v_gene: TRBV28; abundance: .; CDR3nt: TGTGCCATACAGGCTGATAAAGGCTACACCTTC; CDR3aa: CAIQADKGYTF
j_gene: TRBJ1-1; d_gene: TRBD1; v_gene: TRBV4-2; abundance: .; CDR3nt: TGTGCCAGCAGCCCGACAGGGGGCGACACTGAAGCTTTCTTT; CDR3aa: CASSPTGGDTEAFF